This paragraph reports one T cell receptor (beta chain). Its antigen is still unknown. UMIs incorporating a 6-nucleotide sample barcode were appended by means of template switching. TCRdb re-called the 5' RACE reads and catalogs CDR3 proteins one per entry, DNA excluded. There are a few hundred thousand distinct CDR3 sequences in the sample, with just over 2.5% held by the top ten. Skipping T cell sorting, the study isolated total RNA directly from whole blood. In germline, CDR1 is SGDLS, CDR2 YYNGEE. The CDR3 runs to 14 residues. This sample was included in a study of monozygotic twins with inflammatory bowel disease. Study results and caveats: Individual T cell subtypes were not distinguishable. Other individuals had fewer clonotypes in common with IBD patients than with healthy twins, especially with disease activity.

The gene calls are TRBV9 and TRBJ1-5. The clonotype comes from a human donor with ulcerative colitis or Crohn's disease, or a healthy co-twin of an affected twin (not recorded which). Material: blood. This CDR3 reads CASSVAANNQPQHF.